This T cell receptor (beta chain) appears in the sequencing data of a study of blood T cells in healthy people across ages. General study findings and limits: Unknown CMV status may confound age-related changes in expanded clones. Age showed a roughly linear inverse relationship with TCR beta diversity per million T cells.

This CDR3 has 14 amino acids. Germline V CDR1 and CDR2: SGDLS, YYNGEE. The ends were cut back, 6 bases at V and 4 bases at J, with 13 bases in the middle. The sample providers were healthy Caucasian people from Russia, aged about 6 to 100. The draw of peripheral blood yielded ten milliliters from each donor. PCR was performed a second time for roughly 7 to 11 cycles using a sample-barcoded 5' primer and a J-beta primer mix. One entry per CDR3 protein, called by TCRdb with MiXCR from the 5' RACE reads. This sample has 1.5 million to 2 million distinct CDR3 sequences, with 30% to 35% found just once. On this clonotype: What it binds is not known.

Source material: blood. The TCR originated in a woman aged 25 to 39 in good health. The gene calls are TRBV9 and TRBJ2-2, with unresolved D. CDR3 in DNA: TGTGCCAGCACCCCGGAAATTAGCACCGGGGAGCTGTTTTTT. Translation gives CASTPEISTGELFF.